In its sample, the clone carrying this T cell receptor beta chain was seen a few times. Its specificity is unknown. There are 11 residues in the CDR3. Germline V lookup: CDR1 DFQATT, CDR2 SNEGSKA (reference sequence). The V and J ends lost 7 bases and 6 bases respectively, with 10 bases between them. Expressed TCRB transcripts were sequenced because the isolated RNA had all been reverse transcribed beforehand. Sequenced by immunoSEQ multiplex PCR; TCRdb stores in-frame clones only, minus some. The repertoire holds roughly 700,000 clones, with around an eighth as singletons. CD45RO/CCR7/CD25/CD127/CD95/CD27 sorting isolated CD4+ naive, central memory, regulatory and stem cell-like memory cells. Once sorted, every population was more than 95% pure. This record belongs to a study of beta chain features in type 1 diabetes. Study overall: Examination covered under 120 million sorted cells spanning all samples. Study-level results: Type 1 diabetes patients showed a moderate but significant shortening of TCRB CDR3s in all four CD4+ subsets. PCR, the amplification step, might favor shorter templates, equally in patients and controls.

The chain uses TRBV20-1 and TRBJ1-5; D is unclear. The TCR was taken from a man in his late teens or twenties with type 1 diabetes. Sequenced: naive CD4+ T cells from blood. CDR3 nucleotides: TGCAGTGTCCTTCTCGGTCAGCCCCAGCATTTT. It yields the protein CSVLLGQPQHF.